This T cell receptor beta chain was profiled in a study of immune heterogeneity within non-small cell lung tumors. For the study at large: Of all tumors, several turned out to be squamous cell carcinomas, ten to eleven were non-squamous carcinomas and 1 was not otherwise specified. Study results and limitations: Identical dominant CDR3 beta clonotypes showed recurrence across tumor sites within a patient, and site-unique high-frequency clones were also present.

Sample share makes this clonotype medium-sized (0.01 to 0.1%). Its antigen is still unknown. TCR beta CDR3 was amplified by multiplex PCR, first round around 10 cycles, 32 V and 13 J primers. TCRdb re-called the multiplex PCR reads through MiXCR, storing one row per CDR3 protein. Among around 2,900 distinct CDR3 sequences listed, about 15% were seen once. Trimming cost V 2 bases and J 5 bases, with 13 bases left between them. Germline CDR1 is KGHSH and CDR2 is LQKENI. The CDR3 totals 14 residues. Template input was genomic DNA from bulk tumor (600 ng per sample). Several biopsies per primary tumor, spaced far apart, were taken during surgery. The study enrolled patients with untreated, newly diagnosed non-small cell lung cancer who underwent curative surgery.

Sequenced input: lung tumor tissue. This rearrangement joins TRBV18 to TRBJ2-7; D is ambiguous. The sequence came from a female donor with non-small cell lung cancer. CDR3 in amino acids: CASSPSRSQDEQYF. The CDR3 bases are TGTGCCAGCTCACCAAGTCGGAGTCAAGACGAGCAGTACTTC.